The 5 T cell receptor beta chains below come from one sample, sequenced in a study of shared clonotypes between healthy human individuals. The naive CD8 population came from CD45RO-negative cells selected for CCR7, without terminally differentiated effector memory CD45RA+ cells. The table came from immunoSEQ multiplex PCR; TCRdb's copy has only in-frame clones and leaves some out. The sample carries about 1.9 million clones, around 95% recorded once. The specimen sequenced was naive CD8+ T cells from PBMCs. The receptor set was obtained from a man aged 18-30 years in good health. Some clones in this sample may be carry-over from other donors' samples.

The CDR3 is CASSQVTAGDLGELFF. The CDR3 DNA follows: TGCGCCAGCAGCCAAGTTACGGCGGGAGACCTCGGGGAGCTGTTTTTT. The chain uses TRBV4-1 and TRBJ2-2, with 7 bases lining up with TRBD2. Germline V gene sequence: CDR1 MGHRA, CDR2 YSYEKL. The CDR3 runs to 16 residues. Germline trimming cut 1 base from V and 7 bases from J; bases unmatched to any gene: 9.

As for this clone: The same CDR3 is also encoded by other DNA sequences in this sample. The chain carries TRBV5-1 and TRBJ2-1; 8 bases are shared with TRBD2. The V gene end was trimmed by 0 bases and the J gene end by 3 bases; junction bases not matched to a gene: 2. The CDR3 covers 15 residues. The germline V gene has CDR1 SGHRS and CDR2 YFSETQ. CDR3 in DNA: TGCGCCAGCAGCTTGGGGCTAGCGGGCTACAATGAGCAGTTCTTC. Amino acid sequence: CASSLGLAGYNEQFF.

This chain links TRBV25-1 with TRBJ2-1, with 11 bases that match TRBD2. Germline V gene lookup returns CDR1 MGHDK and CDR2 SYGVNS. Losses at the gene ends were 6 bases for V and 8 bases for J; bases not matched to a gene: 12. The CDR3 runs to 16 residues. The CDR3 DNA is TGTGCCAGCAGGGGGCAGGGGACTAGCGGCTTCGATGAGCAGTTCTTC. This gives the protein CASRGQGTSGFDEQFF.

This chain joins TRBV27 and TRBJ1-1; the match to TRBD1 covers 7 bases. This CDR3 region has 16 residues. Unmatched junction bases numbered 11, after V lost 5 bases and J lost 2 bases. From germline, CDR1 is MNHEY and CDR2 SMNVEV (reference sequence). As DNA, the CDR3 is TGTGCCAGCAGTCCCTCCGCCGGACAGGTCAACACTGAAGCTTTCTTT. Protein sequence: CASSPSAGQVNTEAFF.

The chain links TRBV28 to TRBJ1-4; D is ambiguous. In germline, CDR1 is MDHEN, CDR2 SYDVKM. This CDR3 has 14 amino acids. V lost 6 bases to trimming and J lost 3 bases, with 11 bases between them. This chain's CDR3 is CASSPRIANEKLFF. The CDR3 DNA is TGTGCCAGCAGCCCCAGGATCGCTAATGAAAAACTGTTTTTT.